The rows below give T cell receptor beta chains drawn from one sample of a study of cytomegalovirus exposure and HLA in healthy donors. Here immunoSEQ multiplex PCR was the method, and the copy in TCRdb shows in-frame clones only, minus some. The sample holds 150,000 or so clones, around 78% seen once. Sequences were obtained from PBMCs. These receptors all come from a middle-aged man in good health and CMV-seropositive. The CDR3 runs from the conserved cysteine through the conserved F or W. D genes are given only for firm matches. Only part of the rows carry a size: once, few, many, or a class if the clone is expanded.

D gene: -; J gene: TRBJ2-7; V gene: TRBV28; clone size: -; CDR3 DNA: TGTGCCAGCAGCACCGCGGGGCCTACCTACGAGCAGTACTTC; CDR3 protein: CASSTAGPTYEQYF
D gene: -; J gene: TRBJ1-1; V gene: TRBV19; clone size: -; CDR3 DNA: TGTGCCAGTAGTATCGTTACGGGAAACACTGAAGCTTTCTTT; CDR3 protein: CASSIVTGNTEAFF
D gene: -; J gene: TRBJ2-7; V gene: TRBV7-5; clone size: -; CDR3 DNA: TGTGCCAGAAGCTCTCGACCGACTAGAACGGACGAGCAGTACTTC; CDR3 protein: CARSSRPTRTDEQYF
D gene: -; J gene: TRBJ1-1; V gene: TRBV18; clone size: -; CDR3 DNA: TGTGCCAGCTCACCTCGAGAGAACACTGAAGCTTTCTTT; CDR3 protein: CASSPRENTEAFF
D gene: -; J gene: TRBJ2-1; V gene: TRBV7-9; clone size: -; CDR3 DNA: TGTGCCAGCAGCCAGGGAAACGGTTACAATGAGCAGTTCTTC; CDR3 protein: CASSQGNGYNEQFF
D gene: TRBD1; J gene: TRBJ2-1; V gene: TRBV6-5; clone size: once; CDR3 DNA: TGTGCCGTCCGGGGGACAGGGGTTGGAAATGAGCAGTTCTTC; CDR3 protein: CAVRGTGVGNEQFF
D gene: TRBD1; J gene: TRBJ2-1; V gene: TRBV19; clone size: -; CDR3 DNA: TGTGCCAGTAGTATTCCCCAACCTCATACAGGGGCGAATTACAATGAGCAGTTCTTC; CDR3 protein: CASSIPQPHTGANYNEQFF
D gene: TRBD1; J gene: TRBJ2-1; V gene: TRBV14; clone size: once; CDR3 DNA: TGTGCCAGCAGCCAAGATTTAGGCCTAGGGGGCCATGAGCAGTTCTTC; CDR3 protein: CASSQDLGLGGHEQFF
D gene: -; J gene: TRBJ1-1; V gene: TRBV6-5; clone size: -; CDR3 DNA: TGTGCCACCTCTAGGGGGGGGCAGGGCACTGAAGCTTTCTTT; CDR3 protein: CATSRGGQGTEAFF
D gene: -; J gene: TRBJ1-2; V gene: TRBV20-1; clone size: -; CDR3 DNA: TGCAGTCTGGGGGGTTCCGGCTACACCTTC; CDR3 protein: CSLGGSGYTF
D gene: TRBD2; J gene: TRBJ2-1; V gene: TRBV4-1; clone size: -; CDR3 DNA: TGCGCCAGCAGCCTACTGCCGGGACTAGCGCCCGACAATGAGCAGTTCTTC; CDR3 protein: CASSLLPGLAPDNEQFF
D gene: -; J gene: TRBJ1-5; V gene: TRBV28; clone size: -; CDR3 DNA: TGTGCCAGCAGTTTATCTCATCAGCCCCAGCATTTT; CDR3 protein: CASSLSHQPQHF
D gene: TRBD1; J gene: TRBJ1-4; V gene: TRBV30; clone size: -; CDR3 DNA: TGTGCCTGGAGTTTTGCGAGGGTCCACATACAGGGGCAGGGGGAAAAACTGTTTTTT; CDR3 protein: CAWSFARVHIQGQGEKLFF
D gene: TRBD2; J gene: TRBJ2-1; V gene: TRBV6-1; clone size: -; CDR3 DNA: TGTGCCAGCAGTACACTAGCGGGAGAGCTATATGAGCAGTTCTTC; CDR3 protein: CASSTLAGELYEQFF
D gene: -; J gene: TRBJ1-2; V gene: TRBV19; clone size: -; CDR3 DNA: TGTGCCAGTAGTATAGGTTCAGGGGATGGCTACACCTTC; CDR3 protein: CASSIGSGDGYTF
D gene: TRBD1; J gene: TRBJ1-4; V gene: TRBV2; clone size: once; CDR3 DNA: TGTGCCAGCACCCGACAGGGTTGGAATGAAAAACTGTTTTTT; CDR3 protein: CASTRQGWNEKLFF
D gene: TRBD1; J gene: TRBJ2-1; V gene: TRBV10-3; clone size: once; CDR3 DNA: TGTGCCACCAAAGCCGGGACAGGGGGACGGAAGGACTACAATGAGCAGTTCTTC; CDR3 protein: CATKAGTGGRKDYNEQFF
D gene: TRBD1; J gene: TRBJ2-5; V gene: TRBV25-1; clone size: -; CDR3 DNA: TGTGCCAGCAGTGAGCCAGGGGGCGAGACCCAGTACTTC; CDR3 protein: CASSEPGGETQYF
D gene: -; J gene: TRBJ2-3; V gene: TRBV18; clone size: -; CDR3 DNA: TGTGCCAGCTCACCAGGGGGCGGGAGCCCAGATACGCAGTATTTT; CDR3 protein: CASSPGGGSPDTQYF
D gene: -; J gene: TRBJ2-7; V gene: TRBV6-1; clone size: few; CDR3 DNA: TGTGCCAGCAGTGAACTCGGGGTTGGGGAGCAGTACTTC; CDR3 protein: CASSELGVGEQYF
D gene: -; J gene: TRBJ2-3; V gene: TRBV6-4; clone size: -; CDR3 DNA: TGTGCCAGCAGTCCCAGCGCTACCTACACAGATACGCAGTATTTT; CDR3 protein: CASSPSATYTDTQYF
D gene: TRBD1; J gene: TRBJ2-7; V gene: TRBV28; clone size: few; CDR3 DNA: TGTGCCAGCAGTGACAGGGTTCTTGACGAGCAGTACTTC; CDR3 protein: CASSDRVLDEQYF
D gene: TRBD2; J gene: TRBJ2-1; V gene: TRBV15; clone size: once; CDR3 DNA: TGTGCCACCAGCAGAGATCGGGCGGGAGTATACGGCCATGAGCAGTTCTTC; CDR3 protein: CATSRDRAGVYGHEQFF
D gene: -; J gene: TRBJ2-7; V gene: TRBV25-1; clone size: -; CDR3 DNA: TGTGCCAGCAGTGATGGGTCAGGCTTCTACGAGCAGTACTTC; CDR3 protein: CASSDGSGFYEQYF
D gene: TRBD1; J gene: TRBJ1-4; V gene: TRBV27; clone size: -; CDR3 DNA: TGTGCCAGCGGACGGACAGGGGATGAAAAACTGTTTTTT; CDR3 protein: CASGRTGDEKLFF
D gene: -; J gene: TRBJ1-4; V gene: TRBV5-1; clone size: medium-sized; CDR3 DNA: TGCGCCAGCAGGTTGACTAGCCAGGATGAAAAACTGTTTTTT; CDR3 protein: CASRLTSQDEKLFF
D gene: -; J gene: TRBJ2-7; V gene: TRBV2; clone size: few; CDR3 DNA: TGTGCCAGCACCAAAAGGACTTCCTACGAGCAGTACTTC; CDR3 protein: CASTKRTSYEQYF
D gene: -; J gene: TRBJ1-1; V gene: TRBV13; clone size: -; CDR3 DNA: TGTGCCAGCAGCCAGGGGATCCCTGAAGCTTTCTTT; CDR3 protein: CASSQGIPEAFF
D gene: -; J gene: TRBJ2-1; V gene: TRBV5-4; clone size: -; CDR3 DNA: TGTGCCAGCAGCTTGGCCCTGGGGGGCGGGGGCACGGATGAGCAGTTCTTC; CDR3 protein: CASSLALGGGGTDEQFF
D gene: -; J gene: TRBJ1-1; V gene: TRBV5-1; clone size: few; CDR3 DNA: TGCGCCAGCAGAGACATGAACACTGAAGCTTTCTTT; CDR3 protein: CASRDMNTEAFF
D gene: TRBD1; J gene: TRBJ2-5; V gene: TRBV4-2; clone size: once; CDR3 DNA: TGTGCCAGCAGCCTCTCGGGACAGGGGGCGATTGCGTACTTC; CDR3 protein: CASSLSGQGAIAYF
D gene: -; J gene: TRBJ1-2; V gene: TRBV7-2; clone size: -; CDR3 DNA: TGTGCCAGCAGCTCCGGACAGCTCTATGGCTACACCTTC; CDR3 protein: CASSSGQLYGYTF
D gene: TRBD1; J gene: TRBJ1-1; V gene: TRBV28; clone size: -; CDR3 DNA: TGTGCCAGCAGTACAACAGGGGGCGGCACTGAAGCTTTCTTT; CDR3 protein: CASSTTGGGTEAFF
D gene: -; J gene: TRBJ2-1; V gene: TRBV10-2; clone size: -; CDR3 DNA: TGCGCCAGCAGTGACCCCGTGGCGGGAACTCCTTATAATGAGCAGTTCTTC; CDR3 protein: CASSDPVAGTPYNEQFF
D gene: TRBD2; J gene: TRBJ2-1; V gene: TRBV28; clone size: -; CDR3 DNA: TGTGCCAGCAATTCGGCGGGAGGGCCCGTTGAGCAGTTCTTC; CDR3 protein: CASNSAGGPVEQFF
D gene: -; J gene: TRBJ1-6; V gene: TRBV4-3; clone size: -; CDR3 DNA: TGCGCCAGCAGCCAAGAGGGCGACAGCTATTCACCCCTCCACTTT; CDR3 protein: CASSQEGDSYSPLHF